The 31 T cell receptor beta chains given below trace back to one sample, sequenced in a study of Ad26.COV2.S vaccination and SARS-CoV-2 variants. Noted treatment: roughly 18 received Ad26.COV2.S at low or high dose, single or two shots; several received placebo; per-sample allocation not given. Day 63 after the first vaccine or placebo injection was the time point for sampling. The protocol was immunoSEQ multiplex PCR, while the TCRdb copy is restricted to in-frame clones and leaves out a portion. Counted here are some 640,000 clones, roughly 90% occurring once; the ten biggest clones make up about 1.5%. Specimen: peripheral blood, collected in a trial of Ad26.COV2.S vaccine versus placebo. These receptor sequences come from a person between 18 and 65 years old who received the Ad26.COV2.S COVID-19 vaccine or a placebo.

This clone was observed a few times. The chain joins TRBV5-1 to TRBJ1-4, with TRBD1 identical over 8 bases. This CDR3 is built from 17 residues. Germline V gene data show CDR1 as SGHRS and CDR2 as YFSETQ. J lost 5 bases, V lost 0 bases, and 9 bases had no gene match. CDR3 region: CASSLVAGGLRNEKLFF. The CDR3 region has the DNA TGCGCCAGCAGCTTGGTGGCAGGGGGCCTGAGGAATGAAAAACTGTTTTTT.

This sequence joins TRBV4-1 and TRBJ1-1, with 7 bases lining up with TRBD1. Germline V CDR1 and CDR2: MGHRA, YSYEKL. CDR3 size: 19 residues. V gave up 0 bases and J gave up 0 bases; unmatched junction bases: 13. The CDR3 reads CASSQESSGGGQLNTEAFF. DNA of the CDR3: TGCGCCAGCAGCCAAGAGTCATCAGGGGGGGGGCAACTGAACACTGAAGCTTTCTTT.

The CDR3 loop is CASSQQGLAGASGANVLTF. The CDR3 DNA is TGTGCCAGCTCACAACAGGGACTAGCGGGAGCCTCTGGGGCCAACGTCCTGACTTTC. The chain recombines TRBV18 with TRBJ2-6, with 14 nucleotides matching TRBD2. The trim removed 4 bases at V and 0 bases at J, leaving 5 bases unmatched. The CDR3 has 19 amino acids. Germline loops: CDR1 KGHSH, CDR2 LQKENI.

The chain couples TRBV23-1 to TRBJ2-2; 7 bases map to TRBD2. TRBV23-1 is an ORF for which the function is uncertain. The CDR3 runs to 17 residues. The V segment lost 2 bases and the J segment 0 bases; nucleotides outside the gene matches: 6. In nucleotides, the CDR3 is TGCGCCAGCAGTCAACGGTTAGGGAGGGCGAACACCGGGGAGCTGTTTTTT. This translates into CASSQRLGRANTGELFF.

The chain carries TRBV30 and TRBJ1-5; a weak D match, TRBD1 (6 bases). This CDR3 spans 14 amino acids. V lost 5 bases to trimming and J lost 4 bases, with 15 bases between them. Germline assignment: CDR1 GTSNPN and CDR2 SVGIG (reference sequence). DNA for the CDR3: TGTGCCTGGGACCAGACAGGCCTTAATCAGCCCCAGCATTTT. It encodes CAWDQTGLNQPQHF.

V is TRBV3-1 (or the pseudogene TRBV3-2) and J is TRBJ1-1; D is possibly TRBD1 (5 bases). Between the trimmed V and J ends, which lost 6 bases and 3 bases, there was a span of 11 bases. CDR1 and CDR2 (germline): LGHDT, YNNKEL (reference sequence). CDR3 length: 13 residues. CDR3 sequence: CASSRGADTEAFF. The CDR3 DNA sequence: TGTGCCAGCAGTCGGGGCGCGGACACTGAAGCTTTCTTT.

The CDR3: CASRKTGAAEAFF. In nucleotides, the CDR3 is TGTGCCAGCAGAAAGACAGGGGCTGCTGAAGCTTTCTTT. This rearrangement joins TRBV14 to TRBJ1-1, with 8 bases identical to TRBD1. J was trimmed by 6 bases and V by 6 bases; bases with no gene match: 6. Germline CDR1 and CDR2: SGHDN and FVKESK. CDR3 size: 13 residues.

The rearrangement links TRBV6-5 to TRBJ1-5; D not resolved. Looked up from germline, CDR1 is MNHEY and CDR2 is SVGAGI. Deletions cut 4 bases from V and 5 bases from J, with 15 bases between. This CDR3 spans 15 amino acids. CDR3 sequence (DNA): TGTGCCAGCAGTTTTAGCCCGGTGGGAGATCAGCCCCAGCATTTT. Amino acid sequence: CASSFSPVGDQPQHF.

The rearrangement links TRBV27 to TRBJ2-1, with D hard to call. Germline values: CDR1 MNHEY, CDR2 SMNVEV (reference sequence). The CDR3 length is 13 residues. V was pared by 7 bases and J by 4 bases, with 11 bases between. CDR3 DNA sequence: TGTGCCAGCACCGGCAGGCGGTACAATGAGCAGTTCTTC. The encoded protein is CASTGRRYNEQFF.

The rearrangement links TRBV3-1 (or the pseudogene TRBV3-2) to TRBJ1-5, with TRBD1 matching 12 bases. This CDR3 comprises 18 residues. V shed 1 base and J 1 base; nucleotides not matched to a gene: 5. The germline V gene has CDR1 LGHDT and CDR2 YNNKEL (reference sequence). The CDR3 DNA reads as TGTGCCAGCAGCCAAGGTAGGGACAGGGGGCTAAGCAATCAGCCCCAGCATTTT. Protein sequence: CASSQGRDRGLSNQPQHF.

The chain links TRBV7-9 to TRBJ1-6; a possible D gene is TRBD1 (5 bases). The CDR3 is 12 residues long. The ends were cut back, 6 bases at V and 8 bases at J, with 8 bases in the middle. Germline CDR1 SEHNR, CDR2 FQNEAQ (reference sequence). The CDR3 loop reads CASSEGYSPLHF. CDR3 coding DNA: TGTGCCAGCAGTGAGGGGTATTCACCCCTCCACTTT.

The chain combines TRBV7-2 with TRBJ2-1; 11 nucleotides align to TRBD2. Germline loops: CDR1 SGHTA, CDR2 FQGNSA. V shed 6 bases, J shed 6 bases, and the junction held 10 bases outside the gene matches. CDR3 length: 16 amino acids. This CDR3 reads CASSQILAGGRNEQFF. Here the CDR3 DNA reads TGTGCCAGCAGTCAAATCCTAGCGGGGGGCCGCAATGAGCAGTTCTTC.

J is TRBJ1-3 and V is TRBV30; TRBD1 matches 8 bases. Germline values: CDR1 GTSNPN, CDR2 SVGIG (reference sequence). Unmatched junction bases numbered 4, after V lost 2 bases and J lost 4 bases. This CDR3 spans 14 amino acids. CDR3 residues: CAWSQGALGNTIYF. CDR3 coding DNA: TGTGCCTGGAGTCAGGGGGCGCTGGGAAACACCATATATTTT.

The V and J genes are TRBV28 and TRBJ2-7, with TRBD2 identical over 7 bases. V shed 5 bases, J shed 4 bases, and the junction held 5 bases outside the gene matches. CDR3 length: 13 amino acids. Per germline, CDR1 MDHEN and CDR2 SYDVKM. As DNA, the CDR3 is TGTGCCAGCAGTAGCGGGATGGGTTACGAGCAGTACTTC. Translation: CASSSGMGYEQYF. Looking up the rest from reference TRBV28 and TRBJ2-7 gives the full variable domain: DVKVTQSSRYLVKRTGEKVFLECVQDMDHENMFWYRQDPGLGLRLIYFSYDVKMKEKGDIPEGYSVSREKKERFSLILESASTNQTSMYLCASSSGMGYEQYFGPGTRLTVT.

This chain connects TRBV7-9 to TRBJ2-1, with 7 positions matching TRBD2. CDR1 SEHNR and CDR2 FQNEAQ come from the germline V gene (reference sequence). The CDR3 consists of 16 residues. The J segment lost 2 bases and the V segment lost 3 bases, leaving 7 bases of the junction unmatched. CDR3 loop: CASSLSLAATYNEQFF. The CDR3 DNA reads TGTGCCAGCAGCTTGTCCCTAGCGGCTACCTACAATGAGCAGTTCTTC. Supplemented by reference TRBV7-9 and TRBJ2-1, the full variable domain reads DTGVSQNPRHKITKRGQNVTFRCDPISEHNRLYWYRQTLGQGPEFLTYFQNEAQLEKSRLLSDRFSAERPKGSFSTLEIQRTEQGDSAMYLCASSLSLAATYNEQFFGPGTRLTVL.

This clone was counted once. V gene TRBV6-1 combines with J gene TRBJ1-1; D remains unclear. The CDR3 has 12 residues. Germline V gives CDR1 MNHNS, CDR2 SASEGT. V lost 2 bases to trimming and J lost 8 bases, with 9 bases between them. DNA for the CDR3: TGTGCCAGCAGTGAAATAAGGGTAGAAGCTTTCTTT. This encodes CASSEIRVEAFF.

V gene TRBV5-6 combines with J gene TRBJ1-1; no firm D call. Germline V CDR1 and CDR2: SGHDT, YYEEEE. The CDR3 runs to 15 residues. With 1 base removed from V and 3 bases from J, the gap between germline ends came to 13 bases. In DNA form, the CDR3 reads TGTGCCAGCAGCTTGCTACCGGTGGGTTACACTGAAGCTTTCTTT. This gives the protein CASSLLPVGYTEAFF. The whole variable domain, remainder taken from reference TRBV5-6 and TRBJ1-1, is DAGVTQSPTHLIKTRGQQVTLRCSPKSGHDTVSWYQQALGQGPQFIFQYYEEEERQRGNFPDRFSGHQFPNYSSELNVNALLLGDSALYLCASSLLPVGYTEAFFGQGTRLTVV.

The chain links TRBV30 to TRBJ1-2; perhaps TRBD1 as D (6 bases). This CDR3 spans 12 amino acids. From germline, CDR1 is GTSNPN and CDR2 SVGIG (reference sequence). V dropped 0 bases and J dropped 7 bases, with 9 bases sitting between them. CDR3 amino acids: CAWSVGGTGYTF. The CDR3, as DNA: TGTGCCTGGAGTGTAGGGGGAACTGGCTACACCTTC.

This chain joins TRBV30 and TRBJ2-5; a possible D gene is TRBD1 (5 bases). V was trimmed by 0 bases and J by 5 bases, leaving 13 bases between them. The germline V gene encodes CDR1 GTSNPN and CDR2 SVGIG (reference sequence). The CDR3 runs 14 residues. The CDR3 spells CAWSVNQGPETQYF. In DNA, the CDR3 is TGTGCCTGGAGTGTAAACCAGGGCCCGGAGACCCAGTACTTC.

This sequence joins TRBV6-5 and TRBJ2-7; a weak D match, TRBD1 (6 bases). CDR3 length: 16 residues. CDR1 and CDR2 (germline): MNHEY, SVGAGI. Trimming cost V 2 bases and J 0 bases, with 14 bases left between them. The CDR3 reads CASSYTIQGSSYEQYF. The CDR3, as DNA: TGTGCCAGCAGTTACACGATACAGGGTTCCTCCTACGAGCAGTACTTC.

The V call is TRBV4-1, the J call TRBJ1-1; no reliable D call. CDR3 size: 13 residues. V lost 0 bases to trimming and J lost 5 bases, with 7 bases between them. Per the germline V gene, CDR1 is MGHRA and CDR2 is YSYEKL. The CDR3 DNA follows: TGCGCCAGCAGCCAAGAGGTAAGGACTGAAGCTTTCTTT. Its translation: CASSQEVRTEAFF.

The V gene is TRBV7-3, the J gene TRBJ2-7; TRBD1 aligns across 9 bases. CDR1 and CDR2 from the germline V gene are SGHTA and FQGTGA. CDR3 length: 15 residues. Trimming at V came to 2 bases and at J to 7 bases, leaving 9 bases not matched to a gene. CDR3 in amino acids: CASSLVGTGPGEQYF. The CDR3, as DNA: TGTGCCAGCAGCTTAGTGGGGACAGGGCCGGGTGAGCAGTACTTC.

For the CDR3, the DNA is TGTGCCAGCAGCTTAGGGTTGGGGCGGGACACTGAAGCTTTCTTT. Protein: CASSLGLGRDTEAFF. This chain joins TRBV7-8 and TRBJ1-1; D perhaps matches TRBD1 (5 bases). CDR1 and CDR2 (germline): SGHVS, FQNEAQ. CDR3 length: 15 amino acids. The V gene lost 1 base and the J gene lost 3 bases, with 12 bases spanning the gap.

The chain links TRBV11-2 to TRBJ2-7; 13 bases align to TRBD2. CDR1 is SGHAT, CDR2 FQNNGV, per germline. V lost 4 bases and J lost 2; bases outside the gene matches: 5. The CDR3 totals 16 residues. The CDR3 DNA sequence: TGTGCCAGCAGCTCTTTACTAGCGGGGGGGCCCTACGAGCAGTACTTC. Residues: CASSSLLAGGPYEQYF.

This clone was counted a single time. The CDR3 DNA reads TGCGCCAGCAGCTTGGGGGGTGGGAGCTCCTACAATGAGCAGTTCTTC. Translated, it gives CASSLGGGSSYNEQFF. This chain joins TRBV5-1 and TRBJ2-1, with a weak D call TRBD2 (5 bases). V was shortened by 0 bases and J by 0 bases, with 10 bases between the two germline ends. The CDR3 extends over 16 amino acids. Germline CDR1 SGHRS, CDR2 YFSETQ.

J is TRBJ2-7 and V is TRBV30, with 7 bases aligning to TRBD2. Per the germline V gene, CDR1 is GTSNPN and CDR2 is SVGIG (reference sequence). CDR3 length equals 14 residues. Trimming removed 1 base from V and 7 bases from J; junction bases left unmatched: 10. DNA of the CDR3: TGTGCCTGGAGTGGCGGGGGACCGTTCTTGGAGCAGTACTTC. This codes for CAWSGGGPFLEQYF.

The chain recombines TRBV7-2 with TRBJ2-7, with D unresolved. The CDR3 is made up of 13 amino acids. Per the germline V gene, CDR1 is SGHTA and CDR2 is FQGNSA. V shed 3 bases and J shed 0 bases, with 6 bases lying between them. The CDR3: CASSFSSSYEQYF. CDR3 coding DNA: TGTGCCAGCAGCTTCTCGAGCTCCTACGAGCAGTACTTC.

The chain uses TRBV18 and TRBJ1-5; TRBD1 matches 7 bases. The CDR3 totals 14 residues. The ends lost 4 bases at V and 7 bases at J; junction bases unmatched: 7. The V gene's germline CDR1 is KGHSH and CDR2 LQKENI. The CDR3 sequence is CASSLQGLQQPQHF. The CDR3 DNA sequence: TGTGCCAGCTCACTACAGGGGCTTCAGCAGCCCCAGCATTTT.

The count of this clone is one. This CDR3 reads CASSQEAGSWETQYF. CDR3 bases: TGTGCCAGCAGCCAAGAAGCCGGGAGTTGGGAGACCCAGTACTTC. The chain is built from TRBV3-1 (or the pseudogene TRBV3-2) and TRBJ2-5; weak D call: TRBD2 (6 bases). The V gene lost 0 bases and the J gene lost 5 bases, with 13 bases spanning the gap. This CDR3 has 15 residues. The germline gives CDR1 LGHDT, CDR2 YNNKEL (reference sequence).

The chain combines TRBV27 with TRBJ2-7, with 13 bases aligning to TRBD2. The CDR3 totals 15 residues. Germline V gene data show CDR1 as MNHEY and CDR2 as SMNVEV (reference sequence). Trimming cost V 5 bases and J 3 bases; bases outside gene matches: 4. The chain's CDR3 is CASSGTSGKFYEQYF. The CDR3, as DNA: TGTGCCAGCAGTGGGACTAGCGGGAAGTTCTACGAGCAGTACTTC.

V and J are TRBV5-1 and TRBJ2-2, with 8 bases identical to TRBD2. This CDR3 contains 14 residues. V shed 0 bases, J shed 6 bases, and the junction held 1 base outside the gene matches. CDR1 SGHRS and CDR2 YFSETQ come from the germline V gene. This CDR3 reads CASSLALAAGELFF. The CDR3 DNA is TGCGCCAGCAGCTTGGCACTAGCGGCCGGGGAGCTGTTTTTT.